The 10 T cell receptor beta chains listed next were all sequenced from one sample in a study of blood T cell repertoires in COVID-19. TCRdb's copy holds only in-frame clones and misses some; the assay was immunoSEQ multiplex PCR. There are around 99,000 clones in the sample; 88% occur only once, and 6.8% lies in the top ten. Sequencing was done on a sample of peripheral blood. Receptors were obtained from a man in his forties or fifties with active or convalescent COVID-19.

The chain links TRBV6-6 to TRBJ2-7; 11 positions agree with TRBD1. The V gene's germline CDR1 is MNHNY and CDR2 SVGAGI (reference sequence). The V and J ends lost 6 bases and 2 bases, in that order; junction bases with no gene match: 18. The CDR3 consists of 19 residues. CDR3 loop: CASSWGQGVSWRGPYEQYF. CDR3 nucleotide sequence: TGTGCCAGCAGCTGGGGACAGGGGGTGAGTTGGCGCGGACCCTACGAGCAGTACTTC.

CDR3 loop: CASSGTSGYYNEQFF. CDR3 bases: TGCGCCAGCAGCGGGACTAGCGGATATTACAATGAGCAGTTCTTC. This sequence joins TRBV5-1 and TRBJ2-1, with 11 positions matching TRBD2. This CDR3 contains 15 residues. Germline assignment: CDR1 SGHRS and CDR2 YFSETQ. The ends lost 4 bases at V and 4 bases at J; junction bases unmatched: 4. Together with reference TRBV5-1 and TRBJ2-1, the CDR3 gives the full variable domain: KAGVTQTPRYLIKTRGQQVTLSCSPISGHRSVSWYQQTPGQGLQFLFEYFSETQRNKGNFPGRFSGRQFSNSRSEMNVSTLELGDSALYLCASSGTSGYYNEQFFGPGTRLTVL.

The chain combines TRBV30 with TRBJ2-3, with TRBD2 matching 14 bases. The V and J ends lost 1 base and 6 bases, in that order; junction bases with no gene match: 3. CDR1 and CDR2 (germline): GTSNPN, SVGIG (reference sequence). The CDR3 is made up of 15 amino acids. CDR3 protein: CAWSGGLAGGDTQYF. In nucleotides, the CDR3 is TGTGCCTGGAGTGGAGGACTAGCGGGAGGCGATACGCAGTATTTT.

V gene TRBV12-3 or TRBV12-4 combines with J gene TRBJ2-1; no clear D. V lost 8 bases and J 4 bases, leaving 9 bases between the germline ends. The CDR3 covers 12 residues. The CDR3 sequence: CASVTSYNEQFF. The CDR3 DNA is TGTGCCAGCGTGACTTCATACAATGAGCAGTTCTTC.

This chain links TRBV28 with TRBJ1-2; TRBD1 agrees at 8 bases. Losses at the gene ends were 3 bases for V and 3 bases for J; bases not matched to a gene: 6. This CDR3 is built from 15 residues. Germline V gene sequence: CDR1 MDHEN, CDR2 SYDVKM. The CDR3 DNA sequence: TGTGCCAGCAGTTTTATTGGGACAGGCGACTATGGCTACACCTTC. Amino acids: CASSFIGTGDYGYTF.

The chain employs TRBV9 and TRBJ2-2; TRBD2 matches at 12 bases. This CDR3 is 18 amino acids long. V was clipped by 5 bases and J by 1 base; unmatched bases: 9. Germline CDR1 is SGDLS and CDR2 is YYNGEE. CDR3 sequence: CASRGGLAGTLNTGELFF. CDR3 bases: TGTGCCAGCAGGGGTGGACTAGCGGGGACCCTGAACACCGGGGAGCTGTTTTTT.

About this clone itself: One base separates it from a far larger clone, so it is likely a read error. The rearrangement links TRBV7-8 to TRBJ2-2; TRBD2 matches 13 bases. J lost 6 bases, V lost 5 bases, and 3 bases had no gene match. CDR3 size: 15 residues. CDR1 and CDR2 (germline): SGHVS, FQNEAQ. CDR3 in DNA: TGTGCCAGCAGCAAAGGACTAGCGGGAGCCGGGGAGCTGTTTTTT. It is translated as CASSKGLAGAGELFF.

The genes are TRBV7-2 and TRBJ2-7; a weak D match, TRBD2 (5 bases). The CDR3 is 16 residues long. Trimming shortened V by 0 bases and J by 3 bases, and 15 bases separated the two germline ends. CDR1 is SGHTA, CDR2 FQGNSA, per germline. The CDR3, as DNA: TGTGCCAGCAGCTTAGCGGGTCGGGGAGAGAGCTACGAGCAGTACTTC. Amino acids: CASSLAGRGESYEQYF. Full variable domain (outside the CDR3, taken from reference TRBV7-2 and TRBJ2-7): GAGVSQSPSNKVTEKGKDVELRCDPISGHTALYWYRQSLGQGLEFLIYFQGNSAPDKSGLPSDRFSAERTGGSVSTLTIQRTQQEDSAVYLCASSLAGRGESYEQYFGPGTRLTVT.

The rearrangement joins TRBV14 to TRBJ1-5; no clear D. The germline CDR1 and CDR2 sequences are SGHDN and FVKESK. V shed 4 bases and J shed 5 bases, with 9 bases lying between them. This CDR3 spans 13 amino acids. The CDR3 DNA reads TGTGCCAGCAGCCCTAGTCAAGATCAGCCCCAGCATTTT. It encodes CASSPSQDQPQHF.

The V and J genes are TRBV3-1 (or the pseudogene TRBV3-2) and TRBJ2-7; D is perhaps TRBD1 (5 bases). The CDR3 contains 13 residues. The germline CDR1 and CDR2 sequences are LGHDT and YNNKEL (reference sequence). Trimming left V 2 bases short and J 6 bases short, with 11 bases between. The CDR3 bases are TGTGCCAGCAGCCAAAGTGACAGAGCCGAGCAGTACTTC. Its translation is CASSQSDRAEQYF.